This entry is about one TCR beta chain. Its antigen is as yet unknown. These data originate in a study of shared clonotypes between healthy human individuals. Broader study findings: The authors sampled blood alone, and tissue repertoires likely differ.

Assay: immunoSEQ multiplex PCR; the TCRdb copy retains only in-frame clones and omits some. The sample includes some 630,000 clones, 72% of them seen just once. The CDR3 is 16 amino acids. The germline gives CDR1 SGHRS, CDR2 YFSETQ. V was pared by 4 bases and J by 7 bases, with 11 bases of the junction left unmatched. The receptor was isolated from a woman in her thirties in good health. The specimen sequenced was memory CD4+ T cells sorted from blood. Documented subset: CD45RA-negative fraction. The J gene is TRBJ2-2, the V gene TRBV5-1; 9 nucleotides line up with TRBD2. Here the CDR3 DNA reads TGCGCCAGCAGCCTCTTAGCGGGAGAGACACGCGGGGAGCTGTTTTTT. Protein product: CASSLLAGETRGELFF.